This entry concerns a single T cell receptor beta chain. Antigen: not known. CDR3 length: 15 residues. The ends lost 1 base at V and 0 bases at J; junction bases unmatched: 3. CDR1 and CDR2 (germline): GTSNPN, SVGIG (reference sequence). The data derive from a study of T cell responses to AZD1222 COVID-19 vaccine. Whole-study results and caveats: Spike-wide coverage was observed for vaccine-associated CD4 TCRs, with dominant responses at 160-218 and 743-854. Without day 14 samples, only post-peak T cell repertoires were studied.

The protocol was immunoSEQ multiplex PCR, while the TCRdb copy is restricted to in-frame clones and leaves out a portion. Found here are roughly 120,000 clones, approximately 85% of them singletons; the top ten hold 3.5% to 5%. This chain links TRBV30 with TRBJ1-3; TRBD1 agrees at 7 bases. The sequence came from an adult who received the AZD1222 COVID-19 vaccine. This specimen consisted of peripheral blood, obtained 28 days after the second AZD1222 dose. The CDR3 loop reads CAWSAGTDSGNTIYF. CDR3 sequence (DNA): TGTGCCTGGAGTGCGGGGACAGACTCTGGAAACACCATATATTTT. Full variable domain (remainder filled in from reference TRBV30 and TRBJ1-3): SQTIHQWPATLVQPVGSPLSLECTVEGTSNPNLYWYRQAAGRGLQLLFYSVGIGQISSEVPQNLSASRPQDRQFILSSKKLLLSDSGFYLCAWSAGTDSGNTIYFGEGSWLTVV.